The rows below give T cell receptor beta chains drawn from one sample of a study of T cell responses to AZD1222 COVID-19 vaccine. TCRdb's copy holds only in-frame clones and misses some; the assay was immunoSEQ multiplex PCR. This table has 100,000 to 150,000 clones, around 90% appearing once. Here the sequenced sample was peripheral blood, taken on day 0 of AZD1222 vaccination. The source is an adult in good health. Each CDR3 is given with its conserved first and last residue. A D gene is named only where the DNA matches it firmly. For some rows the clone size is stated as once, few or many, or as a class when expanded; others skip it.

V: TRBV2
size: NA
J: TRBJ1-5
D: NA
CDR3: CASSSRGGNQPQHF
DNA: TGTGCCAGCAGTTCCCGGGGAGGCAATCAGCCCCAGCATTTT

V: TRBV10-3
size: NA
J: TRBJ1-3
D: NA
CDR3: CAISVKGSGNTIYF
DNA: TGTGCCATCAGTGTCAAGGGCTCTGGAAACACCATATATTTT

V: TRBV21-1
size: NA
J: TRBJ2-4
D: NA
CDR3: CASSKEGVDRSNLAKNIQYF
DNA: TGTGCCAGCAGCAAAGAAGGAGTGGACAGGTCCAACCTAGCCAAAAACATTCAGTACTTC

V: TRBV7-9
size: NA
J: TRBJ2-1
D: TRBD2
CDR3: CASSLRRTSGYNEQFF
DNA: TGTGCCAGCAGCTTACGCAGGACTAGCGGCTACAATGAGCAGTTCTTC

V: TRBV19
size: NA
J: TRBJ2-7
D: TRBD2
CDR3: CASSIGLAGPYEQYF
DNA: TGTGCCAGTAGTATCGGACTAGCGGGGCCCTACGAGCAGTACTTC

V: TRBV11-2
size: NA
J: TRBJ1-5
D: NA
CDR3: CASSPNNQPQHF
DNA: TGTGCCAGCAGCCCTAACAATCAGCCCCAGCATTTT

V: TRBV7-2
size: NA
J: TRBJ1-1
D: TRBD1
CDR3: CASRSGQGNTEAFF
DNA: TGTGCCAGCAGGTCGGGACAGGGGAACACTGAAGCTTTCTTT

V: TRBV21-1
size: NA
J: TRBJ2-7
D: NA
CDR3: CASSKAETGSSYEQYF
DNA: TGTGCCAGCAGCAAAGCAGAGACAGGAAGCTCCTACGAGCAGTACTTC

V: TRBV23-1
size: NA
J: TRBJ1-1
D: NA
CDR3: CASSQKTEAFF
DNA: TGCGCCAGCAGTCAAAAGACTGAAGCTTTCTTT

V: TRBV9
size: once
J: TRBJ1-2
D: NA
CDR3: CASRSDRPLPGYTF
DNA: TGTGCCAGCAGATCCGACAGGCCCCTTCCTGGCTACACCTTC

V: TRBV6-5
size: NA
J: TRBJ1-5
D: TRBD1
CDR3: CASSLSRGFSQPQHF
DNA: TGTGCCAGCAGTTTAAGCAGGGGGTTCAGTCAGCCCCAGCATTTT

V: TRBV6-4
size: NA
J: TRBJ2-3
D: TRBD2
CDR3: CASSPLAGSTDTQYF
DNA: TGTGCCAGCAGTCCACTAGCGGGATCCACAGATACGCAGTATTTT

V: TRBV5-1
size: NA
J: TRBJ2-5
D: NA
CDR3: CASSLLTGSGETQYF
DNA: TGCGCCAGCAGCCTTCTCACGGGGTCAGGGGAGACCCAGTACTTC

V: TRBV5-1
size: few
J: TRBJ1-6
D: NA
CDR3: CASSLGRVRSPLHF
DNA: TGCGCCAGCAGCTTGGGGCGAGTGAGGTCACCCCTCCACTTT

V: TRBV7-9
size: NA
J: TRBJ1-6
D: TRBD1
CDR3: CASSSDRGSSYNSPLHF
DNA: TGTGCCAGCAGCTCAGACAGGGGTAGCTCCTATAATTCACCCCTCCACTTT

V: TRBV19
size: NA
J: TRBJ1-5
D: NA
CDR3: CASGDYGSNQPQHF
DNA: TGTGCCTCGGGGGACTATGGTAGCAATCAGCCCCAGCATTTT

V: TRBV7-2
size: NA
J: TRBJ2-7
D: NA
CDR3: CASSFGGRSYEQYF
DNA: TGTGCCAGCAGCTTTGGGGGGCGGTCCTACGAGCAGTACTTC

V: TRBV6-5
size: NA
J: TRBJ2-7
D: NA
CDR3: CASSYSAPGLSYEQYF
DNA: TGTGCCAGCAGTTACTCCGCTCCGGGACTCTCCTACGAGCAGTACTTC

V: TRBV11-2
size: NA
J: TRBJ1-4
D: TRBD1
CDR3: CASSSIMGQIATNEKLFF
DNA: TGTGCCAGCAGCTCTATAATGGGACAGATCGCAACTAATGAAAAACTGTTTTTT

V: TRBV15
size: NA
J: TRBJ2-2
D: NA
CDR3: CATSRDEGLAGELFF
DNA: TGTGCCACCAGCAGAGATGAAGGGTTGGCCGGGGAGCTGTTTTTT

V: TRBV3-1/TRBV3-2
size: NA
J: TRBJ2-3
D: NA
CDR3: CASSLLSSWGGAADTQYF
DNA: TGTGCCAGCAGCCTTCTATCCTCTTGGGGGGGGGCTGCAGATACGCAGTATTTT

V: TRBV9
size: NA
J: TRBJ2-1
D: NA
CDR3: CASSVMSRPDNEQFF
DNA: TGTGCCAGCAGCGTGATGAGTAGACCAGACAATGAGCAGTTCTTC

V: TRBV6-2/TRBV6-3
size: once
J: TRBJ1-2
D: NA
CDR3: CASSYSFPGSGYTF
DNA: TGTGCCAGCAGTTACTCGTTTCCGGGGTCTGGCTACACCTTC

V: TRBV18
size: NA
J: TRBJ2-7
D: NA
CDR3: CASSPETAQSSYEQYF
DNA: TGTGCCAGCTCACCCGAGACAGCTCAGAGCTCCTACGAGCAGTACTTC

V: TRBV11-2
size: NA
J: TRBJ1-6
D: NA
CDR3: CASSLIARNNSPLHF
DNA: TGTGCCAGCAGCTTAATTGCCAGGAACAATTCACCCCTCCACTTT

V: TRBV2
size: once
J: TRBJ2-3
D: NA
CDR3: CASSGGAEYLDTQYF
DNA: TGTGCCAGCAGTGGAGGGGCTGAATACTTGGATACGCAGTATTTT

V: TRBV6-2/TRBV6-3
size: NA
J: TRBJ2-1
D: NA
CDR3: CASSSDLGGSNNEQFF
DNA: TGTGCCAGCAGCTCCGATCTAGGTGGGAGTAACAATGAGCAGTTCTTC

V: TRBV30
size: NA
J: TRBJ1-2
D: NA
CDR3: CAVSGTAFGYTF
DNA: TGTGCCGTTTCCGGGACGGCCTTCGGCTACACCTTC

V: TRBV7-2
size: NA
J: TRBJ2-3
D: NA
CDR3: CASSPSGASTDTQYF
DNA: TGTGCCAGCAGTCCGAGCGGAGCTAGCACAGATACGCAGTATTTT

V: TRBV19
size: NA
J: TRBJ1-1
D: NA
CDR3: CASSIQVNTEAFF
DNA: TGTGCCAGTAGTATACAGGTAAACACTGAAGCTTTCTTT

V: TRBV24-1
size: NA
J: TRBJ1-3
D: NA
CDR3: CATSDSRRGPGNTIYF
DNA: TGTGCCACCAGTGATTCCCGCAGGGGACCTGGAAACACCATATATTTT

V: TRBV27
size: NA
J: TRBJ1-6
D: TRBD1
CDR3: CASSPYGQGNSPLHF
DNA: TGTGCCAGCAGTCCATATGGACAGGGTAATTCACCCCTCCACTTT

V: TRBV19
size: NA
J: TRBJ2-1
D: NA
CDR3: CASSKEVGSYNEQFF
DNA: TGTGCCAGTAGTAAAGAGGTCGGGTCCTACAATGAGCAGTTCTTC

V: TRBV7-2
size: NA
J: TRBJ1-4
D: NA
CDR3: CASSLGQTATNEKLFF
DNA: TGTGCCAGCAGCTTGGGACAAACTGCAACTAATGAAAAACTGTTTTTT

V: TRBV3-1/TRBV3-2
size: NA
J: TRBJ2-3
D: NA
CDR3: CASSPRSAHTTDTQYF
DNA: TGTGCCAGCAGCCCCCGATCGGCACACACCACAGATACGCAGTATTTT

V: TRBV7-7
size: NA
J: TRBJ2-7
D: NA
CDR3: CASSFGQQPNYEQYF
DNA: TGTGCTAGCAGCTTCGGACAGCAACCAAACTACGAGCAGTACTTC

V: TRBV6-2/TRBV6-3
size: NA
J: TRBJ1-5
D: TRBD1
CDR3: CASSYLRDSFSNQPQHF
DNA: TGTGCCAGCAGTTACCTGAGGGACAGTTTTAGCAATCAGCCCCAGCATTTT

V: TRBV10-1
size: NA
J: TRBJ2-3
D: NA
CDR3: CASSESGTDTQYF
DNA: TGCGCCAGCAGTGAGTCGGGAACAGATACGCAGTATTTT

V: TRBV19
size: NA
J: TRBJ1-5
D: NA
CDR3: CASSARERNQPQHF
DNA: TGTGCCAGTAGTGCCCGGGAGCGAAATCAGCCCCAGCATTTT

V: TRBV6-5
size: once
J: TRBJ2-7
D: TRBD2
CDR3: CASSYSRGGYEQYF
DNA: TGTGCCAGCAGTTACTCTCGGGGGGGGTACGAGCAGTACTTC

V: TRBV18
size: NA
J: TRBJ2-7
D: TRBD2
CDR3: CASSPRLSGRSYEQYF
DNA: TGTGCCAGCTCACCACGCTTGAGCGGGAGATCCTACGAGCAGTACTTC

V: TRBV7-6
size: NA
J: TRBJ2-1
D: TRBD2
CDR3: CASSSRLAGKLYNEQFF
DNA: TGTGCCAGCAGCTCCCGACTAGCGGGAAAATTATACAATGAGCAGTTCTTC

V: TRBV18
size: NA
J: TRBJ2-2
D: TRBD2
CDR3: CASSPGAGAHTGELFF
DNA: TGTGCCAGCTCACCAGGAGCGGGAGCCCACACCGGGGAGCTGTTTTTT

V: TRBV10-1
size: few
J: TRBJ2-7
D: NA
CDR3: CASSAVRGGEQYF
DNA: TGCGCCAGCAGTGCCGTTAGGGGCGGCGAGCAGTACTTC

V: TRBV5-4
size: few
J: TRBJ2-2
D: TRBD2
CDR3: CATILAGSNTGELFF
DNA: TGTGCCACCATCCTAGCGGGATCGAACACCGGGGAGCTGTTTTTT

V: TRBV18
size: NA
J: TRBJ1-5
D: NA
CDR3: CASSSRVFNQPQHF
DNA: TGTGCCAGCTCATCCAGGGTATTTAATCAGCCCCAGCATTTT

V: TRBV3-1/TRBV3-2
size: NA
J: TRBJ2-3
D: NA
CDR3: CASSHSGFTDTQYF
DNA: TGTGCCAGCAGCCACAGCGGCTTCACAGATACGCAGTATTTT

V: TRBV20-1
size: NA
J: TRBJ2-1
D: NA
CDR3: CSPLGNEQFF
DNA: TGCAGTCCCCTCGGGAATGAGCAGTTCTTC